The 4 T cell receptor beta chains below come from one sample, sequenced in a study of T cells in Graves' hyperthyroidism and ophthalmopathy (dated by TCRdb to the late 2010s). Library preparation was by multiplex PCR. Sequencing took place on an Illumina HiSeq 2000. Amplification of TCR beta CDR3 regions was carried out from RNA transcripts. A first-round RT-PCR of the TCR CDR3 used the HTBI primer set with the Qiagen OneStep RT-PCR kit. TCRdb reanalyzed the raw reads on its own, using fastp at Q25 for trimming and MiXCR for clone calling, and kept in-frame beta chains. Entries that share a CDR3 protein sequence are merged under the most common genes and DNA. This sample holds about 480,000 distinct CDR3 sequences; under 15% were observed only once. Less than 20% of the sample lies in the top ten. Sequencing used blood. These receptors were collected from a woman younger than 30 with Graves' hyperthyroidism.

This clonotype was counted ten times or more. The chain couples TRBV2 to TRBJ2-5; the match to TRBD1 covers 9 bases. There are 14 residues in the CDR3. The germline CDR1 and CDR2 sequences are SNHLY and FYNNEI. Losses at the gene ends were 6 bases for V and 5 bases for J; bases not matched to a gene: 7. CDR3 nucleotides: TGTGCCAGCAGCCGGGACAGGGCAACGGAGACCCAGTACTTC. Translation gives CASSRDRATETQYF. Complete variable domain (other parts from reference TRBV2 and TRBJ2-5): EPEVTQTPSHQVTQMGQEVILRCVPISNHLYFYWYRQILGQKVEFLVSFYNNEISEKSEIFDDQFSVERPDGSNFTLKIRSTKLEDSAMYFCASSRDRATETQYFGPGTRLLVL.

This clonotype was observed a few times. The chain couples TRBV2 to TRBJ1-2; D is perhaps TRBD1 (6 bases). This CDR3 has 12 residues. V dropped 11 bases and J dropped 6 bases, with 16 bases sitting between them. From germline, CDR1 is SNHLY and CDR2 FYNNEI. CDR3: CAGDLQGDGYTF. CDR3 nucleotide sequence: TGTGCCGGCGACCTACAGGGCGATGGCTACACCTTC.

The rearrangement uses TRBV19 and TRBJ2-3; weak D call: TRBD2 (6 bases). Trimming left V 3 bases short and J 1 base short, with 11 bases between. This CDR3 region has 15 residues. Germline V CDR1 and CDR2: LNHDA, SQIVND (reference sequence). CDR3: CASSIGTGGTDTQYF. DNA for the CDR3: TGTGCCAGTAGTATCGGGACGGGAGGCACAGATACGCAGTATTTT.

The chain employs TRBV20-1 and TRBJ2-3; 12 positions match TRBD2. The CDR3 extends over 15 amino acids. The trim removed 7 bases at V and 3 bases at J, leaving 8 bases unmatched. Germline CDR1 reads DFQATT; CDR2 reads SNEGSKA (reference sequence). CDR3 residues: CSGKTSGGGTDTQYF. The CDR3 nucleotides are TGCAGTGGAAAGACTAGCGGGGGAGGGACAGATACGCAGTATTTT.